A selection of T cell receptor beta chains follows, all from one sample in a study of blood T cell repertoires in COVID-19. This table comes from immunoSEQ multiplex PCR, and its TCRdb copy is limited to in-frame clones, with some not included. The sample includes some 76,000 clones, 80% to 90% of them seen just once. Sequenced: peripheral blood. These receptor sequences come from a man aged 60-69 years with acute or convalescent COVID-19. Each CDR3 is given with its conserved first and last residue. Each record gives: V gene, D gene, clone size, J gene, CDR3 protein, CDR3 DNA. The D gene is left open where the match is weak. A row's size may be missing; if present it is once, few, many or a size class.

TRBV29-1	.	.	TRBJ1-2	CSVGGTARFNYGYTF	TGCAGCGTTGGCGGAACCGCGCGCTTTAACTATGGCTACACCTTC
TRBV15	.	.	TRBJ1-2	CATSRDGRGYAGYTF	TGTGCCACCAGCAGAGATGGTCGGGGTTACGCTGGCTACACCTTC
TRBV5-6	TRBD1	.	TRBJ1-1	CASSLGTGQGRTGAFF	TGTGCCAGCAGCTTGGGGACGGGACAGGGGCGAACTGGAGCTTTCTTT
TRBV5-8	.	.	TRBJ1-1	CASSLDVGTLTQGHTEAFF	TGTGCCAGCAGCTTGGACGTTGGGACACTCACTCAAGGGCACACTGAAGCTTTCTTT
TRBV9	.	few	TRBJ2-7	CASSVGVGSYEQYF	TGTGCCAGCAGCGTAGGAGTCGGCTCCTACGAGCAGTACTTC
TRBV6-6	TRBD1	.	TRBJ1-6	CASSYFTQGGNSPLHF	TGTGCCAGCAGTTACTTTACACAGGGGGGAAATTCACCCCTCCACTTT
TRBV4-1	TRBD1	.	TRBJ1-1	CASSPDRGSAKNTEAFF	TGCGCCAGCAGCCCGGACAGGGGGTCTGCGAAGAACACTGAAGCTTTCTTT
TRBV3-1/TRBV3-2	TRBD2	.	TRBJ2-2	CASRGDSGSRDTGELFF	TGTGCCAGCAGGGGAGATAGCGGGAGTAGGGACACCGGGGAGCTGTTTTTT
TRBV5-1	.	.	TRBJ2-5	CASSLAGLTQETQYF	TGCGCCAGCAGCTTGGCCGGACTAACACAAGAGACCCAGTACTTC
TRBV10-3	TRBD1	.	TRBJ1-3	CAISDRQGSGNTIYF	TGTGCCATCAGTGACAGACAGGGCTCTGGAAACACCATATATTTT
TRBV29-1	TRBD1	.	TRBJ2-7	CSVWGKGQGQNEQYF	TGCAGCGTTTGGGGTAAGGGACAGGGACAGAACGAGCAGTACTTC
TRBV18	TRBD1	.	TRBJ1-2	CASSPEDRAYGHTF	TGTGCCAGCTCACCTGAGGACAGGGCGTATGGCCACACCTTC
TRBV3-1/TRBV3-2	TRBD2	.	TRBJ2-5	CASSQGLAGGQETQYF	TGTGCCAGCAGCCAAGGACTAGCGGGGGGCCAAGAGACCCAGTACTTC
TRBV7-3	TRBD1	.	TRBJ1-1	CASSSRTGEKAFF	TGTGCCAGCAGCTCCCGGACAGGGGAAAAAGCTTTCTTT
TRBV10-3	.	.	TRBJ2-2	CAISPKPGLEDTGELFF	TGTGCCATCAGTCCCAAACCGGGACTGGAGGACACCGGGGAGCTGTTTTTT
TRBV4-1	TRBD1	.	TRBJ1-2	CASSQGQGADIGYTF	TGCGCCAGCAGCCAAGGCCAGGGGGCAGATATTGGCTACACCTTC
TRBV5-8	TRBD2	.	TRBJ2-3	CASSFNGGSGLDTQYF	TGTGCCAGCAGCTTCAATGGCGGGAGTGGATTGGATACGCAGTATTTT
TRBV6-1	.	.	TRBJ2-5	CASSEVAGAGAQYF	TGTGCCAGCAGTGAAGTCGCAGGGGCCGGAGCCCAGTACTTC
TRBV3-1/TRBV3-2	.	.	TRBJ1-3	CASSQDALGLPGNTIYF	TGTGCCAGCAGCCAAGATGCCCTAGGACTACCTGGAAACACCATATATTTT
TRBV19	.	.	TRBJ1-5	CASSMGALIRGNQPQHF	TGTGCCAGTAGTATGGGGGCCCTGATTAGGGGCAATCAGCCCCAGCATTTT
TRBV10-1	.	.	TRBJ1-1	CASSLIYTEAFF	TGCGCCAGCAGTTTAATCTACACTGAAGCTTTCTTT
TRBV7-7	TRBD1	.	TRBJ2-3	CASSSGTGLTDTQYF	TGTGCCAGCAGCTCCGGGACAGGACTCACAGATACGCAGTATTTT
TRBV2	TRBD2	.	TRBJ2-5	CASNGLAGGETQYF	TGTGCCAGCAATGGACTAGCGGGAGGAGAGACCCAGTACTTC
TRBV14	.	.	TRBJ2-5	CASSRQQETQYF	TGTGCCAGCAGCCGTCAACAAGAGACCCAGTACTTC
TRBV5-1	TRBD1	once	TRBJ1-4	CASSSGQGNEKLFF	TGCGCCAGCAGCTCGGGACAGGGGAATGAAAAACTGTTTTTT
TRBV19	TRBD1	.	TRBJ1-4	CASSSTPGTGGNEKLFF	TGTGCCAGTAGTAGCACTCCCGGGACAGGGGGTAATGAAAAACTGTTTTTT
TRBV7-9	TRBD1	.	TRBJ1-1	CASRDTGTGGGNTEAFF	TGTGCCAGCAGGGATACCGGGACAGGGGGCGGGAACACTGAAGCTTTCTTT
TRBV25-1	TRBD1	.	TRBJ2-5	CASSVGGWQETQYF	TGTGCCAGCAGTGTAGGGGGCTGGCAAGAGACCCAGTACTTC
TRBV6-1	TRBD2	.	TRBJ2-1	CASSGTSGRPTLYNEQFF	TGTGCCAGCAGTGGGACTAGCGGGAGGCCAACCCTATACAATGAGCAGTTCTTC
TRBV5-5	.	.	TRBJ2-5	CASSLVSGLETQYF	TGTGCCAGCAGCTTGGTTTCGGGGTTGGAGACCCAGTACTTC
TRBV30	TRBD1	.	TRBJ1-2	CASSTGYGYTF	TGTGCCTCCTCGACAGGGTATGGCTACACCTTC
TRBV18	.	.	TRBJ1-6	CASSFTGTNSYNSPLHF	TGTGCCAGCTCATTTACCGGGACAAACTCCTATAATTCACCCCTCCACTTT
TRBV23-1	TRBD1	few	TRBJ2-7	CASSPPGDRAYEQYF	TGCGCCAGCAGTCCCCCGGGGGACAGGGCATACGAGCAGTACTTC
TRBV7-3	.	once	TRBJ2-6	CASAGAGANVLTF	TGTGCCAGCGCAGGGGCTGGGGCCAACGTCCTGACTTTC
TRBV14	.	.	TRBJ1-2	CASSQTRSGYTF	TGTGCCAGCAGCCAAACTCGGTCCGGCTACACCTTC
TRBV9	TRBD2	.	TRBJ2-1	CASSVGTSGRVSNEQFF	TGTGCCAGCAGCGTAGGGACTAGCGGGAGGGTGAGCAATGAGCAGTTCTTC
TRBV7-2	.	.	TRBJ1-2	CASSFRGQLYGYTF	TGTGCCAGCAGCTTTCGAGGACAGTTATATGGCTACACCTTC
TRBV19	TRBD1	.	TRBJ1-1	CASSRRGPGTEAFF	TGTGCCAGTAGTAGGAGGGGGCCGGGCACTGAAGCTTTCTTT
TRBV27	TRBD2	once	TRBJ2-7	CASRDSGNSREQYF	TGTGCCAGCAGAGATAGCGGGAACTCTCGGGAGCAGTACTTC
TRBV27	.	.	TRBJ1-6	CASSLQGGNSPLHF	TGTGCCAGCAGTTTACAGGGTGGCAATTCACCCCTCCACTTT
TRBV5-1	.	.	TRBJ1-5	CASSLGEGGRNQPQHF	TGCGCCAGCAGCTTGGGGGAGGGGGGCCGCAATCAGCCCCAGCATTTT
TRBV4-1	TRBD1	once	TRBJ2-2	CASSHPGGRGELFF	TGCGCCAGCAGCCATCCAGGGGGTAGAGGGGAGCTGTTTTTT
TRBV2	TRBD1	.	TRBJ2-7	CASRVKGQGAEEQYF	TGTGCCAGCAGAGTTAAGGGGCAGGGGGCGGAGGAGCAGTACTTC
TRBV2	.	.	TRBJ1-1	CASRPGGGNTEAFF	TGTGCCAGCAGACCCGGGGGAGGGAACACTGAAGCTTTCTTT
TRBV6-1	.	.	TRBJ2-5	CASSEGGTVQETQYF	TGTGCCAGCAGTGAGGGGGGAACGGTCCAAGAGACCCAGTACTTC
TRBV2	.	.	TRBJ2-2	CASSEDRPNTGELFF	TGTGCCAGCAGTGAAGACAGACCGAACACCGGGGAGCTGTTTTTT